This T cell receptor beta chain was sequenced during a study of response to subunit inactivated influenza vaccine (dated by TCRdb to the late 2010s). In the study overall: To follow how T cells responded to a trivalent subunit inactivated influenza vaccine, the researchers relied on deep quantitative profiling of the T cell receptor repertoire.

Taken from the germline V gene (reference sequence), the CDR1 and CDR2 loops are LNHNV and YYDKDF. From its cysteine to its phenylalanine, the CDR3 spans 15 amino acids. The sequence is cut down to CDR3 DNA, 45 bases in frame from base 1. Trimming costs V 1 base and J 3 bases, and their ends lie 13 bases apart. Receptor amplification or capture employed RT-PCR. Instrument used: Illumina HiSeq 2500. The public reads were reanalyzed by TCRdb: fastp trimming at Q25, MiXCR alignment, in-frame beta chains only. Entries are consolidated by CDR3 protein sequence, retaining the most common genes and DNA. For this sample there are around 530,000 distinct CDR3 sequences; approximately 15% appear just once. About 3% of the sample is taken by the ten largest. Comments on this clonotype: It has no known antigen specificity. No base quality values were provided; no much bigger clone lies one nucleotide off.

The paper's findings and limits, for the study overall: The authors proposed that each seasonal influenza vaccination may bring in only a limited number of new T cells.

The sample was CD4+ T cells sorted from PBMCs, taken less than 30 months after vaccination. The rearranged chain carries TRBV15 and TRBJ2-7; D gene: possibly TRBD1, on 6 matching bases. This TCR was recovered from a man between 50 and 69 years old who received an inactivated influenza vaccine. Donor details come from another sample of the same person, matched by shared clones. The nucleotide sequence is given as TGTGCCACCAGCAGAGGGGGACACCTCGGCTACGAGCAGTACTTC. Translated, this is CATSRGGHLGYEQYF.